The rows below give T cell receptor beta chains drawn from one sample of a study of cytomegalovirus exposure and HLA in healthy donors. Measured with immunoSEQ multiplex PCR; TCRdb has only the in-frame clones, and not every one. This sample contains around 140,000 clones. Sequenced: PBMCs. The receptors were sampled from a woman between 35 and 50 years old in good health and CMV-seronegative. CDR3s include the opening cysteine and the closing phenylalanine or tryptophan. D genes are given only for firm matches.

V	J	D	CDR3	DNA
TRBV5-1	TRBJ1-2	-	CASSQEPTANYGYTF	TGCGCCAGCAGCCAGGAACCGACAGCTAACTATGGCTACACCTTC
TRBV7-2	TRBJ1-3	TRBD1	CASSLRSVVQGVGNTIYF	TGTGCCAGCAGCTTAAGGAGTGTCGTACAGGGGGTTGGAAACACCATATATTTT
TRBV15	TRBJ2-7	TRBD1	CATSRGGTGTYEQYF	TGTGCCACCAGCAGAGGGGGGACAGGGACCTACGAGCAGTACTTC
TRBV5-1	TRBJ2-7	TRBD1	CASSGDRRTYEQYF	TGCGCCAGCAGCGGGGACAGGAGAACCTACGAGCAGTACTTC
TRBV7-9	TRBJ2-3	TRBD2	CASSPPSTSGGKDTQYF	TGTGCCAGCAGCCCCCCCTCGACTAGCGGGGGGAAGGATACGCAGTATTTT
TRBV19	TRBJ1-2	-	CASSIAGRCTF	TGTGCCAGTAGTATCGCAGGGCGCTGCACCTTC
TRBV7-6	TRBJ1-5	-	CASSPRTGVMQPQHF	TGTGCCAGCAGCCCTAGGACGGGGGTAATGCAGCCCCAGCATTTT
TRBV7-2	TRBJ1-5	TRBD1	CASSPGQASNQPQHF	TGTGCCAGCAGCCCTGGACAGGCTAGCAATCAGCCCCAGCATTTT
TRBV10-3	TRBJ1-1	-	CASRGDRDTEAFF	TGTGCCTCCCGGGGAGATAGGGACACTGAAGCTTTCTTT
TRBV5-1	TRBJ2-3	TRBD2	CASSFGGASDTQYF	TGCGCCAGCAGCTTCGGGGGGGCATCAGATACGCAGTATTTT
TRBV7-2	TRBJ2-6	TRBD2	CASSWGLATGANVLTF	TGTGCCAGCAGCTGGGGACTAGCGACTGGGGCCAACGTCCTGACTTTC
TRBV6-6	TRBJ2-2	-	CASSTAGTGELFF	TGTGCCAGCAGCACGGCCGGGACCGGGGAGCTGTTTTTT
TRBV28	TRBJ1-6	-	CASSFWGDGYNSPLHF	TGTGCCAGCAGTTTCTGGGGGGATGGCTATAATTCACCCCTCCACTTT
TRBV28	TRBJ2-1	-	CASSLDDGAFSYNEQFF	TGTGCCAGCAGTTTGGATGATGGGGCCTTCTCCTACAATGAGCAGTTCTTC
TRBV27	TRBJ2-4	TRBD2	CASSFRSSGLAGGPSKNIQYF	TGTGCCAGCAGTTTCCGGAGTTCGGGACTAGCGGGGGGGCCGTCCAAAAACATTCAGTACTTC
TRBV21-1	TRBJ2-4	-	CASSTWRGIEGIKNIQYF	TGTGCCAGCAGCACCTGGCGGGGGATTGAGGGGATCAAAAACATTCAGTACTTC
TRBV5-8	TRBJ2-2	TRBD2	CASSLPGLAGGNTGELFF	TGTGCCAGCAGCCTACCTGGACTAGCGGGGGGAAACACCGGGGAGCTGTTTTTT
TRBV7-9	TRBJ1-6	-	CASSREGVNSPLHF	TGTGCCAGCAGCCGCGAAGGGGTGAATTCACCCCTCCACTTT
TRBV27	TRBJ2-1	TRBD1	CASSLQGAYNEQFF	TGTGCCAGCAGTTTACAGGGGGCTTACAATGAGCAGTTCTTC
TRBV11-3	TRBJ1-1	-	CASSLGTGSRATEAFF	TGTGCCAGCAGCTTAGGTACAGGGAGTAGGGCCACTGAAGCTTTCTTT
TRBV5-1	TRBJ2-7	-	CASSLTGFMYEQYF	TGCGCCAGCAGCTTGACAGGATTTATGTACGAGCAGTACTTC
TRBV5-1	TRBJ1-3	-	CASSLAGYISGNTIYF	TGCGCCAGCAGCTTGGCAGGCTACATCTCTGGAAACACCATATATTTT
TRBV19	TRBJ2-3	TRBD2	CASSSRLAGVDTQYF	TGTGCCAGTAGTTCCCGACTAGCGGGGGTGGATACGCAGTATTTT